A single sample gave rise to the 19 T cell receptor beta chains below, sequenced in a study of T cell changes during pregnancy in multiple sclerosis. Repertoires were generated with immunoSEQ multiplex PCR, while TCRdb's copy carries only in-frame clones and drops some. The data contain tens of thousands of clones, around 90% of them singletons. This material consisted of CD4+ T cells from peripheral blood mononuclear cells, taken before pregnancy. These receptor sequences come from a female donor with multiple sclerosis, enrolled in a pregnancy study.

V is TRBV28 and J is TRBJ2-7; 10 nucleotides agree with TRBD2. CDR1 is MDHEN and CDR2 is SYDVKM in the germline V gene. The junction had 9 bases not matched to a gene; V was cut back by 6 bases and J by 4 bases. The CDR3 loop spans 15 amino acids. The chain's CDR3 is CASSPRSGRAYEQYF. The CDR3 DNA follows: TGTGCCAGCAGCCCCCGAAGCGGGAGGGCGTACGAGCAGTACTTC.

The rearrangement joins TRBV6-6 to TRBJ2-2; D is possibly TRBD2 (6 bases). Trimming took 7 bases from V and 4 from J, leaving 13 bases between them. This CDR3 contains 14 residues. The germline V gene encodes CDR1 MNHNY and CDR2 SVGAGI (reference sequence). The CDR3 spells CASKREASTGELFF. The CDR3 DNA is TGTGCCAGCAAGAGGGAGGCGAGCACCGGGGAGCTGTTTTTT.

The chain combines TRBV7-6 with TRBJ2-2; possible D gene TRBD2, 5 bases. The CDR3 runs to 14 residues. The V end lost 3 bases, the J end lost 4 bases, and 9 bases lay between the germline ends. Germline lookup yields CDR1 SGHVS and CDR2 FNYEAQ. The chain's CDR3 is CASSFRGFTGELFF. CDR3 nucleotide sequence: TGTGCCAGCAGCTTTCGAGGGTTCACCGGGGAGCTGTTTTTT.

CDR3 nucleotides: TGTGCCAGCAGCTTAGAACAGGGAAATTCACCCCTCCACTTT. Residues: CASSLEQGNSPLHF. V and J are TRBV7-9 and TRBJ1-6; D may be TRBD1 (6 bases). Germline V lookup: CDR1 SEHNR, CDR2 FQNEAQ (reference sequence). This CDR3 is 14 amino acids long. V was trimmed by 1 base and J by 7 bases, leaving 8 bases between them.

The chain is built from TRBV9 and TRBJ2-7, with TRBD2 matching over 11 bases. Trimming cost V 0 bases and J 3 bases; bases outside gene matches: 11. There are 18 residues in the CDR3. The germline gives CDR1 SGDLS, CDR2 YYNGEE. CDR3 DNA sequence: TGTGCCAGCAGCGTAGGACAGTCTACTAGCGGGAGTTTCTACGAGCAGTACTTC. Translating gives CASSVGQSTSGSFYEQYF.

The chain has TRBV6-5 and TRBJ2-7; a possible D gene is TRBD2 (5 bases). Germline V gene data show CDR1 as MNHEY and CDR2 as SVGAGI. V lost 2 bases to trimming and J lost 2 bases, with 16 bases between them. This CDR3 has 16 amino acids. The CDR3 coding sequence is TGTGCCAGCAGTTACACGGAGTTCGGGATCCCCTACGAGCAGTACTTC. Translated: CASSYTEFGIPYEQYF.

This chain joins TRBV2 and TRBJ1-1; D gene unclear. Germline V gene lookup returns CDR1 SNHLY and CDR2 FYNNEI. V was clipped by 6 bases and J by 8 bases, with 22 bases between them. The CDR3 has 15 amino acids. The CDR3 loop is CASRRLTGPTGEAFF. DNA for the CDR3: TGTGCCAGCAGGAGATTAACCGGACCTACGGGGGAAGCTTTCTTT.

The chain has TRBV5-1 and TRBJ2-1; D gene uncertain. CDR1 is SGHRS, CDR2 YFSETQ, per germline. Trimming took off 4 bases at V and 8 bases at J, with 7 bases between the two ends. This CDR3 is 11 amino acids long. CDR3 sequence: CASSDLDEQFF. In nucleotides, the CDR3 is TGCGCCAGCAGCGATTTAGATGAGCAGTTCTTC.

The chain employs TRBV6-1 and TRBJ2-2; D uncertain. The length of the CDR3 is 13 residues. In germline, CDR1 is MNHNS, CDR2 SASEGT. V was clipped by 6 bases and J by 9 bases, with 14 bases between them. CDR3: CASSGSPVRELFF. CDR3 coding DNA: TGTGCCAGCAGCGGGTCTCCCGTCCGGGAGCTGTTTTTT.

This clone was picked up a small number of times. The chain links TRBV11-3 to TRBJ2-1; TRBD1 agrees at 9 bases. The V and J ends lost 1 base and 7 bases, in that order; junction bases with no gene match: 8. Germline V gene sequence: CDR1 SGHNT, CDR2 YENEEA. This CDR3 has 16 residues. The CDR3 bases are TGTGCCAGCAGCTTAGGAGGGACAGGGTTTACGAATGAGCAGTTCTTC. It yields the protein CASSLGGTGFTNEQFF.

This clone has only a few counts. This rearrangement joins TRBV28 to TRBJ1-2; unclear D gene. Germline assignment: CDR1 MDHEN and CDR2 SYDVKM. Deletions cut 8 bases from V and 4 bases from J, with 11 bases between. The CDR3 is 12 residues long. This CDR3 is CASYTGFYGYTF. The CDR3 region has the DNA TGTGCCAGCTATACCGGGTTCTATGGCTACACCTTC.

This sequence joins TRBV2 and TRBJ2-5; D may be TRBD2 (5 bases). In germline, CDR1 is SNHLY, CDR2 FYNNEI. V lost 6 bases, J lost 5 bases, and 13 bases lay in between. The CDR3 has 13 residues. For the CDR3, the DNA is TGTGCCAGCAGGCAGAGAGGGCGTGAGACCCAGTACTTC. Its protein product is CASRQRGRETQYF.

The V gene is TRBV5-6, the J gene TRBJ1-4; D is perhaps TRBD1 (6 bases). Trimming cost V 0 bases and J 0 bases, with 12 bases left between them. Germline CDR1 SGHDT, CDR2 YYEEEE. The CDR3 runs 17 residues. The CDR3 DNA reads TGTGCCAGCAGCTTGGCCAGGGAGGGGGCAACTAATGAAAAACTGTTTTTT. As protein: CASSLAREGATNEKLFF. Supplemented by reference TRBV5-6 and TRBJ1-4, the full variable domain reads DAGVTQSPTHLIKTRGQQVTLRCSPKSGHDTVSWYQQALGQGPQFIFQYYEEEERQRGNFPDRFSGHQFPNYSSELNVNALLLGDSALYLCASSLAREGATNEKLFFGSGTQLSVL.

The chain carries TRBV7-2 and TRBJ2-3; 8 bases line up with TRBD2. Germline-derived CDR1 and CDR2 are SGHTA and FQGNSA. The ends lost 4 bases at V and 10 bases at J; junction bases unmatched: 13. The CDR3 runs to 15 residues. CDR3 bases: TGTGCCAGCAGCTCGGGGGGGAGCGGGGGCTCCGCGCAGTATTTT. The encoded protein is CASSSGGSGGSAQYF.

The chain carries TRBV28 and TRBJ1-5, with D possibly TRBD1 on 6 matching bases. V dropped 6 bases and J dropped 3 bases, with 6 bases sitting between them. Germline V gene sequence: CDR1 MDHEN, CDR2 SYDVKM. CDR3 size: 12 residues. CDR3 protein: CASRGANQPQHF. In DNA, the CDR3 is TGTGCCAGCAGGGGGGCCAATCAGCCCCAGCATTTT.

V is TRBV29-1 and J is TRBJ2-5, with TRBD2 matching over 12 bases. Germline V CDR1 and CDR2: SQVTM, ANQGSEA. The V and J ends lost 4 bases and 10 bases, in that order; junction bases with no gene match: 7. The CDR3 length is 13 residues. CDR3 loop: CSVVRLAGEDQYF. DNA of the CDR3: TGCAGCGTTGTTAGACTAGCGGGAGAGGACCAGTACTTC.

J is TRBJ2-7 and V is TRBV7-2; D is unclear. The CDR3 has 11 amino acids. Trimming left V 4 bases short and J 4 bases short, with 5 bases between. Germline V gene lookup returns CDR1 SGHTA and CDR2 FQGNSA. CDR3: CASSSYYEQYF. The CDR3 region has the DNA TGTGCCAGCAGCTCCTATTACGAGCAGTACTTC.

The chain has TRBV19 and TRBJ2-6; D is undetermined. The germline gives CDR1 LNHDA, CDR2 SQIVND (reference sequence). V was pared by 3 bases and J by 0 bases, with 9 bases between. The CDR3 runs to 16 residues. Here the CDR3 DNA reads TGTGCCAGTAGTATTAGACGGAGCTCTGGGGCCAACGTCCTGACTTTC. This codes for CASSIRRSSGANVLTF.

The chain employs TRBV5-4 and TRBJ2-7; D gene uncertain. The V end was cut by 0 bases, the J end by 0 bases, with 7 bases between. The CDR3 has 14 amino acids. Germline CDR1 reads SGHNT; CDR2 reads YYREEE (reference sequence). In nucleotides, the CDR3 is TGTGCCAGCAGCTTGGAACTTCCCTCCTACGAGCAGTACTTC. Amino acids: CASSLELPSYEQYF.